This is a list of T cell receptor beta chains from one sample in a study of immune evolution from preneoplasia to lung adenocarcinoma. Sequencing used immunoSEQ multiplex PCR; TCRdb keeps in-frame clones, though not all of them. The sample carries about 5,000 clones, 70% to 90% recorded once. What was sequenced was FFPE adjacent normal lung tissue. These receptor sequences come from a donor at least 70 years old with lung adenocarcinoma. Both conserved end residues are part of each CDR3. The D gene is left open where the match is weak. Clone size is stated in some rows and not others, as once, few, many or a class when expanded.

DNA,CDR3,J,V,D,size
TGTGCCTGGAGTGTCACTAGCGACGAGCAGTACTTC,CAWSVTSDEQYF,TRBJ2-7,TRBV30,TRBD2,.
TGTGCCAGCAGCGCCGGGACAGTGAACACCGGGGAGCTGTTTTTT,CASSAGTVNTGELFF,TRBJ2-2,TRBV9,TRBD1,.
TGTGCCAGCAGTGAATGGGCTCAGGGGCACTATGGCTACACCTTC,CASSEWAQGHYGYTF,TRBJ1-2,TRBV25-1,.,.
TGTGCCAGCAGCCGGGGACAGGCTGGAAACACCATATATTTT,CASSRGQAGNTIYF,TRBJ1-3,TRBV6-6,TRBD1,.
TGCGCCAGCAGCCAAGAGCCCCGGACTAGCGGGGGAGAGACCCAGTACTTC,CASSQEPRTSGGETQYF,TRBJ2-5,TRBV4-1,TRBD2,.
TGTGCCAGCAGCTTAGTACGGGCGGGACTCTCCTACAATGAGCAGTTCTTC,CASSLVRAGLSYNEQFF,TRBJ2-1,TRBV11-2,.,.
TGTGCCAGCAGTGGACAGATCACAGATACGCAGTATTTT,CASSGQITDTQYF,TRBJ2-3,TRBV2,.,.
TGTGCCAGCAGCCTCCCGGACAGGGGCAGGACCGGGGAGCTGTTTTTT,CASSLPDRGRTGELFF,TRBJ2-2,TRBV5-6,TRBD1,.
TGTGCCAGCAGTCCCCAAACAGGGGTCTACGAGCAGTACTTC,CASSPQTGVYEQYF,TRBJ2-7,TRBV28,TRBD1,.
TGCGCCAGCAGCTCCGGACGGTACGAGCAGTACTTC,CASSSGRYEQYF,TRBJ2-7,TRBV5-1,.,.
TGTGCCACAGTTTTTGAAGGAAGGTATGGCTACACCTTC,CATVFEGRYGYTF,TRBJ1-2,TRBV28,.,.
TGTGCCAGCAGCTTAGATCCAGGCGATGGCTACACCTTC,CASSLDPGDGYTF,TRBJ1-2,TRBV7-3,.,.
TGTGCCAGCAGAGTCGAGGGAAATGAGCAGTTCTTC,CASRVEGNEQFF,TRBJ2-1,TRBV2,.,once
TGTGCCAGCAGCATGACACAGAATCAGCCCCAGCATTTT,CASSMTQNQPQHF,TRBJ1-5,TRBV13,.,.